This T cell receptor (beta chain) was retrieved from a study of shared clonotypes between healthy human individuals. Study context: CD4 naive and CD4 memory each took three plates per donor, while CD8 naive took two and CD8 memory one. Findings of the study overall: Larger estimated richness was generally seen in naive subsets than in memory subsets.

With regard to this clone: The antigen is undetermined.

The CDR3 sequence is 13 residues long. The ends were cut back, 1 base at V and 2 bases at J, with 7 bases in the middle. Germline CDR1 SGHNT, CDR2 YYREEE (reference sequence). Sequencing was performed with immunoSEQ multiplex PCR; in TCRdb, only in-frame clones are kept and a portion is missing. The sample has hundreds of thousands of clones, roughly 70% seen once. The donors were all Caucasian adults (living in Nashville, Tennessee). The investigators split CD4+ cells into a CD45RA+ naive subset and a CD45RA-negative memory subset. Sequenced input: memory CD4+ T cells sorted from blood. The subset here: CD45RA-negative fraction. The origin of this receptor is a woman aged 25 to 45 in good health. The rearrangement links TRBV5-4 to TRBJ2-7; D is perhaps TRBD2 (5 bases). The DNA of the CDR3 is TGTGCCAGCAGCTTGTCCGGGGCCTACGAGCAGTACTTC. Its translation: CASSLSGAYEQYF.